The rows below give T cell receptor beta chains drawn from one sample of a study of radiotherapy plus CTLA-4 blockade in lung cancer. Here immunoSEQ multiplex PCR was the method, and the copy in TCRdb shows in-frame clones only, minus some. The table lists about 45,000 clones, roughly 60% of them singletons. Sample: peripheral blood, taken from a patient treated with radiotherapy plus ipilimumab. Source of these receptors: a human donor with non-small cell lung cancer who had a partial response to radiotherapy plus ipilimumab. The CDR3 runs from the conserved cysteine through the conserved F or W. The D gene is left open where the match is weak. Clone sizes are given selectively: once, few, many, or a class where the clone is expanded.

CDR3 protein	CDR3 DNA	V gene	J gene	clone size	D gene
CASSWAYGYTF	TGTGCCAGCAGCTGGGCCTATGGCTACACCTTC	TRBV7-9	TRBJ1-2	-	-
CSVGRGRANEAFF	TGCAGCGTGGGCAGGGGCCGCGCCAATGAAGCTTTCTTT	TRBV29-1	TRBJ1-1	many	-
CASSLGTGDTEAFF	TGCGCCAGCAGCTTGGGGACAGGGGACACTGAAGCTTTCTTT	TRBV5-1	TRBJ1-1	-	TRBD1
CASRTTGDSYNEQFF	TGTGCCAGTAGAACAACAGGGGACTCCTACAATGAGCAGTTCTTC	TRBV19	TRBJ2-1	-	TRBD1
CASKESSYNEQFF	TGTGCCAGTAAGGAGAGCTCCTACAATGAGCAGTTCTTC	TRBV19	TRBJ2-1	few	-
CASSFLPLAVNEQFF	TGTGCCAGCAGTTTTTTACCGCTAGCGGTCAATGAGCAGTTCTTC	TRBV27	TRBJ2-1	-	TRBD2
CASSQVEGTTYEQYF	TGTGCCAGCTCACAGGTAGAGGGAACCACCTACGAGCAGTACTTC	TRBV18	TRBJ2-7	-	-
CASSLTLRDTQYF	TGTGCCAGCAGCTTAACTCTTAGAGATACGCAGTATTTT	TRBV7-8	TRBJ2-3	-	-
CASGFDRGGNQPQHF	TGTGCTAGTGGCTTCGACAGGGGTGGCAATCAGCCCCAGCATTTT	TRBV12-5	TRBJ1-5	-	TRBD1
CASSIGTSGVQETQYF	TGTGCCAGTAGTATAGGAACTAGCGGGGTGCAAGAGACCCAGTACTTC	TRBV19	TRBJ2-5	few	TRBD2
CASSLVAGGGNEQYF	TGCGCCAGCAGCTTGGTGGCAGGGGGAGGAAACGAGCAGTACTTC	TRBV5-1	TRBJ2-7	-	-
CASSLTGGEYAGYGYTF	TGCGCCAGCAGCTTGACAGGGGGCGAATATGCTGGGTATGGCTACACCTTC	TRBV5-1	TRBJ1-2	-	TRBD1
CASTMTSGRGNEQFF	TGTGCCAGCACCATGACTAGCGGGAGAGGGAATGAGCAGTTCTTC	TRBV6-6	TRBJ2-1	-	TRBD2
CATSRDRVANSPLHF	TGTGCCACCAGCAGAGACAGGGTGGCAAATTCACCCCTCCACTTT	TRBV15	TRBJ1-6	-	-
CASSSQGNTQYF	TGTGCCAGCAGCTCCCAGGGTAATACGCAGTATTTT	TRBV7-2	TRBJ2-3	-	-
CASSFPDRAQHEQFF	TGTGCCAGCAGCTTCCCGGACAGGGCCCAACATGAGCAGTTCTTC	TRBV7-9	TRBJ2-1	-	TRBD1
CASRSIAGGWSEQFF	TGTGCCAGCAGATCGATAGCGGGAGGGTGGAGCGAGCAGTTCTTC	TRBV27	TRBJ2-1	-	TRBD2
CASSVDGHRSTEAFF	TGTGCCAGCAGCGTGGATGGACACAGGAGCACTGAAGCTTTCTTT	TRBV9	TRBJ1-1	-	-
CASSVAFGGRGSEGYTF	TGTGCCAGCAGCGTTGCGTTCGGGGGGCGCGGATCTGAAGGCTACACCTTC	TRBV9	TRBJ1-2	-	-
CASSLGGNTEAFF	TGTGCCAGCAGCTTAGGGGGCAACACTGAAGCTTTCTTT	TRBV11-3	TRBJ1-1	-	-
CAISGLGGNYGYTF	TGTGCCATCAGCGGCCTGGGGGGGAACTATGGCTACACCTTC	TRBV10-3	TRBJ1-2	once	-
CSVEGGQGANEQFF	TGCAGCGTTGAAGGAGGCCAGGGGGCGAATGAGCAGTTCTTC	TRBV29-1	TRBJ2-1	-	TRBD1
CASSLRIRGGDTQYF	TGTGCCAGCTCCCTAAGGATTCGGGGGGGAGATACGCAGTATTTT	TRBV18	TRBJ2-3	-	TRBD2
CASSFGAGGYWNEQFF	TGTGCCAGCAGTTTCGGAGCGGGAGGTTACTGGAATGAGCAGTTCTTC	TRBV27	TRBJ2-1	-	TRBD2
CALERENYNEQFF	TGTGCCTTAGAACGGGAGAATTACAATGAGCAGTTCTTC	TRBV30	TRBJ2-1	once	-
CASSPTKKETQYF	TGTGCCAGCTCACCTACTAAGAAAGAGACCCAGTACTTC	TRBV18	TRBJ2-5	-	-
CASSEGGNDQPQHF	TGTGCCAGCAGTGAGGGGGGGAATGATCAGCCCCAGCATTTT	TRBV6-5	TRBJ1-5	-	-
CASSQGGGNQPQHF	TGTGCCAGCAGCCAAGGAGGGGGCAATCAGCCCCAGCATTTT	TRBV7-3	TRBJ1-5	-	-
CASSSSERYRGGTQYF	TGTGCCAGCAGCTCTAGTGAGCGGTACCGCGGTGGGACCCAGTACTTC	TRBV7-9	TRBJ2-5	-	-
CASSVGQNNEQFF	TGCGCCAGCAGCGTCGGACAGAACAATGAGCAGTTCTTC	TRBV5-1	TRBJ2-1	-	-
CASNHRRTGLNTEAFF	TGTGCCAGCAACCACCGCCGGACAGGCTTGAACACTGAAGCTTTCTTT	TRBV6-6	TRBJ1-1	-	TRBD1
CASSLAIVAGEQYF	TGTGCCAGCAGCTTGGCCATTGTAGCGGGCGAGCAGTACTTC	TRBV5-8	TRBJ2-7	-	TRBD2
CASSAGSSAYGYTF	TGTGCCAGCAGTGCGGGGAGTAGCGCCTATGGCTACACCTTC	TRBV2	TRBJ1-2	-	-
CAIFPRSEGTEAFF	TGTGCCATCTTTCCCAGATCCGAGGGCACTGAAGCTTTCTTT	TRBV2	TRBJ1-1	once	-
CSVEEGRGSSYNEQFF	TGCAGCGTTGAAGAGGGGAGGGGGAGCTCCTACAATGAGCAGTTCTTC	TRBV29-1	TRBJ2-1	-	-
CASSPTSGRAGELFF	TGCGCCAGCAGCCCGACTAGCGGGAGGGCCGGGGAGCTGTTTTTT	TRBV4-1	TRBJ2-2	-	TRBD2
CASSLPRTGNPLNTEAFF	TGTGCCAGCAGCTTGCCCCGGACGGGAAATCCATTGAACACTGAAGCTTTCTTT	TRBV5-6	TRBJ1-1	many	-
CASKNRANEKLFF	TGTGCCAGCAAGAACAGAGCTAATGAAAAACTGTTTTTT	TRBV28	TRBJ1-4	-	-